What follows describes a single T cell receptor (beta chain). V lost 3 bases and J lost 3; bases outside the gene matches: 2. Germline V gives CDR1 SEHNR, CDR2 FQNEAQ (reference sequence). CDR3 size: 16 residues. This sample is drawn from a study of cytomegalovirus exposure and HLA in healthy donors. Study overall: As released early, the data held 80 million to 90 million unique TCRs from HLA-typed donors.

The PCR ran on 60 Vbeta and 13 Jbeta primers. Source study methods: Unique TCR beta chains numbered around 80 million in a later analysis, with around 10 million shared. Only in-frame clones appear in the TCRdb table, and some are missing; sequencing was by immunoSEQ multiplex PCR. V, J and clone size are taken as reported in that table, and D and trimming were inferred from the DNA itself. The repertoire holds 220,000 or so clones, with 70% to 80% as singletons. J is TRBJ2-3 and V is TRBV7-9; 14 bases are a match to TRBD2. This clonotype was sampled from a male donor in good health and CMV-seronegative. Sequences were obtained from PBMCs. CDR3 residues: CASSLGLAGDTDTQYF. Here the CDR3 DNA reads TGTGCCAGCAGCTTGGGACTAGCGGGAGATACAGATACGCAGTATTTT.